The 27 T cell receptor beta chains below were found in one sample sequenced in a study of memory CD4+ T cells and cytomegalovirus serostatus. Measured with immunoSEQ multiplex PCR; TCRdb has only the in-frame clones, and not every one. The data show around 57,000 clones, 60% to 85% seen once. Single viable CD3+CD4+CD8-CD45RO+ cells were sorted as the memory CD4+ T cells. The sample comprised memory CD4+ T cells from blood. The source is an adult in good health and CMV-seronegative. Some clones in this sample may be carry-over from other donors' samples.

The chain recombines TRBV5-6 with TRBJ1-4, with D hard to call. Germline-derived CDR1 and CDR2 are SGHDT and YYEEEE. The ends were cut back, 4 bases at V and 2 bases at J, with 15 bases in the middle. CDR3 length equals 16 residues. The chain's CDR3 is CASSRLLGSTNEKLFF. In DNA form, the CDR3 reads TGTGCCAGCAGCCGTTTGCTGGGGAGCACTAATGAAAAACTGTTTTTT.

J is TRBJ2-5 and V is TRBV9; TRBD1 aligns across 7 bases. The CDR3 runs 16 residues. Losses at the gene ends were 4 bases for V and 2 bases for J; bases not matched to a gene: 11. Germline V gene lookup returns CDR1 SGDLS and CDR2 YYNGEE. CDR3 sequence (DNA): TGTGCCAGCAGCTTAACGGCCGGGACAGATCAAGAGACCCAGTACTTC. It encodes CASSLTAGTDQETQYF.

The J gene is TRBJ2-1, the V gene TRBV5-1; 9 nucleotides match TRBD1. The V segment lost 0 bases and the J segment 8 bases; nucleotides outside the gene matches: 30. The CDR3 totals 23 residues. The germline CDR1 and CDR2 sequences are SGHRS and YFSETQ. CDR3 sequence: CASSLEWGTGILRAGEGSDEQFF. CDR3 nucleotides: TGCGCCAGCAGCTTGGAGTGGGGGACAGGGATCCTTCGGGCGGGAGAAGGTAGCGATGAGCAGTTCTTC.

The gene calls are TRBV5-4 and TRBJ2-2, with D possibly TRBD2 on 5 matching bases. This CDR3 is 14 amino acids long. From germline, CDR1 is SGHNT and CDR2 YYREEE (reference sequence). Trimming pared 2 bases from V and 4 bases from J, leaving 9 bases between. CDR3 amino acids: CASSFGGGTGELFF. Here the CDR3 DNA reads TGTGCCAGCAGCTTTGGAGGTGGCACCGGGGAGCTGTTTTTT.

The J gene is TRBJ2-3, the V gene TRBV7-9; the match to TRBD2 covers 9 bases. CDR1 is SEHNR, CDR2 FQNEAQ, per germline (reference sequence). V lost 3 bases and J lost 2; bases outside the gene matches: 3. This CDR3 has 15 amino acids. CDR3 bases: TGTGCCAGCAGCTTCGCTAGCGGGGTCACAGATACGCAGTATTTT. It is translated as CASSFASGVTDTQYF.

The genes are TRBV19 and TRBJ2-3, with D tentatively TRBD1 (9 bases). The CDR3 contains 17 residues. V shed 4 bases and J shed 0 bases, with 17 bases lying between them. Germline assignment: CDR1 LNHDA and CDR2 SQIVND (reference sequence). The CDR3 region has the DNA TGTGCCAGTAGTAGCCGGGGGGGACAGGGAAGCACAGATACGCAGTATTTT. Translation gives CASSSRGGQGSTDTQYF.

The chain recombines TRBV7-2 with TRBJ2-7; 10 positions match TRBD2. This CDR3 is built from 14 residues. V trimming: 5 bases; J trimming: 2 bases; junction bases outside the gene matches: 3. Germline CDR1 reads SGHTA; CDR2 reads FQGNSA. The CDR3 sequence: CASSLSGRAYEQYF. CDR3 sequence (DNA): TGTGCCAGCAGCCTGAGCGGGAGGGCCTACGAGCAGTACTTC.

The CDR3, as DNA: TGTGCCAGCAGCGTAGACCTTGGGACTAGCGGGGGGGCAAGGGAGCTGTTTTTT. Encoded protein: CASSVDLGTSGGARELFF. The V call is TRBV9, the J call TRBJ2-2, with TRBD2 matching 16 bases. V was pared by 0 bases and J by 9 bases, with 8 bases of the junction left unmatched. The length of the CDR3 is 18 residues. The germline CDR1 and CDR2 sequences are SGDLS and YYNGEE.

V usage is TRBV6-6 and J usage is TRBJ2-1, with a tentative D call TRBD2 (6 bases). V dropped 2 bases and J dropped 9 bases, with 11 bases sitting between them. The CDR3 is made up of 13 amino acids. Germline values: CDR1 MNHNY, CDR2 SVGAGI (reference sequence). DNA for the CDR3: TGTGCCAGCAGTTACCCGGGGAGGCGTGAGCAGTTCTTC. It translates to CASSYPGRREQFF.

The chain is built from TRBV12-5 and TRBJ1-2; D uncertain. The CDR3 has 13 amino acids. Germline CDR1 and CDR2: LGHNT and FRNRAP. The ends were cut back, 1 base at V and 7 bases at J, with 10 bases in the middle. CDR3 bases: TGTGCTAGTGGTTTGGGGGCGTGGGGTGGCTACACCTTC. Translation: CASGLGAWGGYTF.

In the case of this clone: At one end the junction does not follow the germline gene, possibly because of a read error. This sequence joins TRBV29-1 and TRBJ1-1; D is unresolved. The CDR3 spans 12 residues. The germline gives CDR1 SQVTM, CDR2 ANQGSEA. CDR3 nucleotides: TGCAGCGTTGGAGACTACTACCGCGGGTTAGAGTTT. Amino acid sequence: CSVGDYYRGLEF.

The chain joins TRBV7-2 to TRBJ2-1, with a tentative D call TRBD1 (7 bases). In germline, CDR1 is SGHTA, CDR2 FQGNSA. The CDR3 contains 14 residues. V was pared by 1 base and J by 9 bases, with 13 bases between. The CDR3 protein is CASSLGQGGSEQFF. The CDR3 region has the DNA TGTGCCAGCAGCTTAGGGCAGGGGGGAAGTGAGCAGTTCTTC.

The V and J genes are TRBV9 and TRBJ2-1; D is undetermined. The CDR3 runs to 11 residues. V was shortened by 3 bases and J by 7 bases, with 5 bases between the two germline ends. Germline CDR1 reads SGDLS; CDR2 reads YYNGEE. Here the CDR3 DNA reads TGTGCCAGCAGCGCTCGAAATGAGCAGTTCTTC. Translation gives CASSARNEQFF. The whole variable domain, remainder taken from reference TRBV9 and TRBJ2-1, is DSGVTQTPKHLITATGQRVTLRCSPRSGDLSVYWYQQSLDQGLQFLIQYYNGEERAKGNILERFSAQQFPDLHSELNLSSLELGDSALYFCASSARNEQFFGPGTRLTVL.

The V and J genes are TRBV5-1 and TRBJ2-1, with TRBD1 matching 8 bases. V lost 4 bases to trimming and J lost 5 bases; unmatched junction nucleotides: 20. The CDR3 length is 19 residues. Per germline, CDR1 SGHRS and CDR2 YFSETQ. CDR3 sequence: CASSPGVFQGAILHNEQFF. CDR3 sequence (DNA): TGCGCCAGCAGCCCTGGCGTGTTTCAGGGGGCGATCCTGCACAATGAGCAGTTCTTC.

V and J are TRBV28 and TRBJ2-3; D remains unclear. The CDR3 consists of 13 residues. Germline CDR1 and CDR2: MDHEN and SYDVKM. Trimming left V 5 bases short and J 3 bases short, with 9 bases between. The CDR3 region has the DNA TGTGCCAGCAGTAACGTAAAAACAGATACGCAGTATTTT. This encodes CASSNVKTDTQYF.

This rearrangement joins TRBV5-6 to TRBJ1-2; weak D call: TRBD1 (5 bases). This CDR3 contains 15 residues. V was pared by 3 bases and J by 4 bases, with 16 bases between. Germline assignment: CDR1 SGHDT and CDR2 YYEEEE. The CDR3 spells CASSSTGSGTYGYTF. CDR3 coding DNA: TGTGCCAGCAGCTCCACGGGCTCAGGGACCTATGGCTACACCTTC.

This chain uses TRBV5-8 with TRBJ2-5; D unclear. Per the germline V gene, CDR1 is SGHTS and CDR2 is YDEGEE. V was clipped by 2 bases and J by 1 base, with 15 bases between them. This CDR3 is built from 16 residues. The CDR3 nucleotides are TGTGCCAGCAGCTTTGGACGCTCCCTAGGCCAAGAGACCCAGTACTTC. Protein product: CASSFGRSLGQETQYF.

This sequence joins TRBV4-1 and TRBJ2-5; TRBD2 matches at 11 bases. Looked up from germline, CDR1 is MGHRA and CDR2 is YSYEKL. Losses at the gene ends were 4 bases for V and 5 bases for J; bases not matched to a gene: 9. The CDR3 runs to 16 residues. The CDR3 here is CASSRLIAGGPETQYF. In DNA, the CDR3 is TGCGCCAGCAGCCGACTCATAGCGGGAGGGCCCGAGACCCAGTACTTC.

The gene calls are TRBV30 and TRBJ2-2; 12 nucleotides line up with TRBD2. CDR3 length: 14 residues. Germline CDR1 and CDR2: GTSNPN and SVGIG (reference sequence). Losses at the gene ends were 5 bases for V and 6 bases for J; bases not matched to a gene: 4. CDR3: CAWRLAGAAGELFF. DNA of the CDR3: TGTGCCTGGCGACTAGCGGGGGCCGCCGGGGAGCTGTTTTTT.

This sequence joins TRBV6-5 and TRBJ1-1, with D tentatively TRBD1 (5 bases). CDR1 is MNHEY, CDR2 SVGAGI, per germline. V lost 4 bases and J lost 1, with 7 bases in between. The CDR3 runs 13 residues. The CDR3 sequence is CASSWRGNTEAFF. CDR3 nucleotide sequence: TGTGCCAGCAGTTGGAGGGGGAACACTGAAGCTTTCTTT.

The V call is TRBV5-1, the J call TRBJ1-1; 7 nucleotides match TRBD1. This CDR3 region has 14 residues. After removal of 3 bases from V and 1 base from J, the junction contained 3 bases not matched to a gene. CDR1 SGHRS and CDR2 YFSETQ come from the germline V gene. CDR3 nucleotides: TGCGCCAGCAGCTACGACAGGGCGAACACTGAAGCTTTCTTT. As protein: CASSYDRANTEAFF.

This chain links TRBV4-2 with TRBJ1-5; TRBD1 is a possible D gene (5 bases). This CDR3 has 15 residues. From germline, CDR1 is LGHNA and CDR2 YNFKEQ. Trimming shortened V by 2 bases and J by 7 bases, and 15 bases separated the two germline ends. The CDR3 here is CASSQLEGNGQPQHF. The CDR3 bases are TGTGCCAGCAGCCAATTGGAGGGGAATGGACAGCCCCAGCATTTT.

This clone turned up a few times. For the CDR3, the DNA is TGCAGCGTTGAAGCCCACGGAAATCGGGACAATGAGCAGTTCTTC. It specifies CSVEAHGNRDNEQFF. The rearrangement joins TRBV29-1 to TRBJ2-1; D call uncertain. Germline lookup yields CDR1 SQVTM and CDR2 ANQGSEA. The ends were cut back, 1 base at V and 5 bases at J, with 15 bases in the middle. This CDR3 contains 15 residues.

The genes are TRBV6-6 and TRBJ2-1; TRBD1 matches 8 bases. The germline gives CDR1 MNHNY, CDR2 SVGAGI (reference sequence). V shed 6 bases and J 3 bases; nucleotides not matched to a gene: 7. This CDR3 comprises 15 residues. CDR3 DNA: TGTGCCAGCAGGGCACTCGGGACAGGCTACAATGAGCAGTTCTTC. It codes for CASRALGTGYNEQFF.

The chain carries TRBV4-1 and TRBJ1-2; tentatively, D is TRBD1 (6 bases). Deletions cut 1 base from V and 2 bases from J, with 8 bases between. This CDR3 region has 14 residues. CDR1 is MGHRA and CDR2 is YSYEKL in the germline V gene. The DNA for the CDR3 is TGCGCCAGCAGCCAAGCGGGGGCAAACTATGGCTACACCTTC. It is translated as CASSQAGANYGYTF.

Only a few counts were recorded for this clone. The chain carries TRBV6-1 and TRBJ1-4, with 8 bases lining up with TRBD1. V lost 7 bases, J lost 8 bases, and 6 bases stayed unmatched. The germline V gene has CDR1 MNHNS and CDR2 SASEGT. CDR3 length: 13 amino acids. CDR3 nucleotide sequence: TGTGCCAGCAATGGACAGGGTAACGAAAAACTGTTTTTT. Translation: CASNGQGNEKLFF.

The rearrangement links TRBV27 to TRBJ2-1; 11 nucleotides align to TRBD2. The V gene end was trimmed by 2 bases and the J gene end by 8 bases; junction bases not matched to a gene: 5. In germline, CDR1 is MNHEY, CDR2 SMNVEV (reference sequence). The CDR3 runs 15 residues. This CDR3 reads CASSLPASGGHEQFF. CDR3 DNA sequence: TGTGCCAGCAGTTTACCGGCTAGCGGGGGGCATGAGCAGTTCTTC.